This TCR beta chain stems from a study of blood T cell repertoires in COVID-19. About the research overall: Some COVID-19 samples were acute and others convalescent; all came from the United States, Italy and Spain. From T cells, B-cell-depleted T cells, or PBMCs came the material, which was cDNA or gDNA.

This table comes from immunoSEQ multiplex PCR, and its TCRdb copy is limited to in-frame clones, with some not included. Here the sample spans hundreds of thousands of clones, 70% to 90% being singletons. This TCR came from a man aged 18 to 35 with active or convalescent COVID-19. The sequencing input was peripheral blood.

CDR3 in DNA: TGTGCCACCAGTGATTCAACGCAGACTGAAGCTTTCTTT. It translates to CATSDSTQTEAFF. The V gene is TRBV24-1, the J gene TRBJ1-1, with D unresolved. Germline lookup yields CDR1 KGHDR and CDR2 SFDVKD. This CDR3 is built from 13 residues. Trimming left V 2 bases short and J 5 bases short, with 8 bases between.